The 24 T cell receptor beta chains in this list originate from one sample, sequenced in a study of blood T cell repertoires in COVID-19. The assay was immunoSEQ multiplex PCR, and TCRdb's table has in-frame clones only and misses some. This sample has 350,000 or so clones, with about 90% found just once. What was sequenced was peripheral blood. These receptors were taken from a man younger than 35 with active or convalescent COVID-19.

The chain combines TRBV11-2 with TRBJ2-6; D uncertain. Germline CDR1 and CDR2: SGHAT and FQNNGV. Trimming stripped 5 bases from V and 0 bases from J, with 14 bases between. The CDR3 is 17 residues long. The CDR3 reads CASSLVLSRSGANVLTF. CDR3 nucleotides: TGTGCCAGCAGCCTAGTACTGTCCCGCTCTGGGGCCAACGTCCTGACTTTC.

This chain connects TRBV12-3 or TRBV12-4 to TRBJ2-5; a weak D match, TRBD2 (5 bases). The CDR3 is 11 amino acids. Trimming shortened V by 5 bases and J by 5 bases, and 6 bases separated the two germline ends. The CDR3 is CASSRTETQYF. In nucleotides, the CDR3 is TGTGCCAGCAGTCGGACTGAGACCCAGTACTTC.

This chain connects TRBV9 to TRBJ2-5; 8 nucleotides agree with TRBD2. Germline V lookup: CDR1 SGDLS, CDR2 YYNGEE. The CDR3 length is 15 residues. After removal of 3 bases from V and 1 base from J, the junction contained 5 bases not matched to a gene. The CDR3: CASSALAGLQETQYF. Here the CDR3 DNA reads TGTGCCAGCAGCGCCCTAGCGGGCCTCCAAGAGACCCAGTACTTC.

The V call is TRBV5-6, the J call TRBJ2-6, with TRBD1 identical over 7 bases. CDR3 length: 14 amino acids. The trim removed 4 bases at V and 4 bases at J, leaving 2 bases unmatched. The V gene's germline CDR1 is SGHDT and CDR2 YYEEEE. This CDR3 reads CASSRGRGANVLTF. CDR3 nucleotides: TGTGCCAGCAGCAGGGGGCGCGGGGCCAACGTCCTGACTTTC.

The genes are TRBV7-2 and TRBJ2-3, with TRBD1 identical over 10 bases. The J segment lost 3 bases and the V segment lost 5 bases, leaving 5 bases of the junction unmatched. This CDR3 region has 15 residues. The germline CDR1 and CDR2 sequences are SGHTA and FQGNSA. The CDR3 DNA reads as TGTGCCAGCAGCAGGGGACAGGGGTTGACAGATACGCAGTATTTT. Translated, it gives CASSRGQGLTDTQYF.

Only a few counts were recorded for this clone. In DNA form, the CDR3 reads TGTGCTAGTGGTTTGGTATTTAGGACAGGGTTAGGCTACACCTTC. Amino acids: CASGLVFRTGLGYTF. The rearrangement links TRBV12-5 to TRBJ1-2; 8 nucleotides agree with TRBD1. V was pared by 0 bases and J by 8 bases, with 8 bases of the junction left unmatched. Per the germline V gene, CDR1 is LGHNT and CDR2 is FRNRAP. The CDR3 runs 15 residues.

This clone was recorded a few times. The sample holds other DNA sequences that translate to the same CDR3. V is TRBV29-1 and J is TRBJ2-7; 7 nucleotides match TRBD2. This CDR3 is 13 amino acids long. Trimming at V came to 2 bases and at J to 3 bases, leaving 4 bases not matched to a gene. Germline CDR1 and CDR2: SQVTM and ANQGSEA. The CDR3 nucleotides are TGCAGCGTTGAACTGGCGGGAGACTACGAGCAGTACTTC. It codes for CSVELAGDYEQYF.

This rearrangement joins TRBV6-2 or TRBV6-3 to TRBJ2-1; D is possibly TRBD1 (5 bases). The length of the CDR3 is 16 residues. Germline CDR1 is MNHEY and CDR2 is SVGEGT. Trimming took off 6 bases at V and 1 base at J, with 16 bases between the two ends. In DNA, the CDR3 is TGTGCCAGCAGCTTCGACAGTGACGGGTCCTACAATGAGCAGTTCTTC. Its protein is CASSFDSDGSYNEQFF.

J is TRBJ2-5 and V is TRBV3-1 (or the pseudogene TRBV3-2), with a weak D call TRBD1 (5 bases). With 4 bases removed from V and 4 bases from J, the gap between germline ends came to 13 bases. Germline CDR1 is LGHDT and CDR2 is YNNKEL (reference sequence). The CDR3 spans 14 residues. Here the CDR3 reads CASSPSLGRETQYF. The CDR3 coding sequence is TGTGCCAGCAGCCCATCCCTGGGGCGAGAGACCCAGTACTTC.

This chain connects TRBV5-1 to TRBJ1-6; possibly TRBD1 for D (6 bases). The V and J ends lost 0 bases and 4 bases respectively, with 11 bases between them. CDR1 and CDR2 (germline): SGHRS, YFSETQ. The CDR3 has 16 amino acids. The CDR3 DNA sequence: TGCGCCAGCAGCTTGGGCCTAGGACAGTATAATTCACCCCTCCACTTT. Translated: CASSLGLGQYNSPLHF.

V gene TRBV12-5 combines with J gene TRBJ2-2; no clear D. The V gene lost 1 base and the J gene lost 12 bases, with 12 bases spanning the gap. The CDR3 runs 13 residues. Looked up from germline, CDR1 is LGHNT and CDR2 is FRNRAP. Here the CDR3 reads CASGLGHGSQLFF. The DNA for the CDR3 is TGTGCTAGTGGTTTGGGTCACGGGTCCCAGCTGTTTTTT.

The V and J genes are TRBV4-1 and TRBJ1-3; D may be TRBD1 (6 bases). The CDR3 totals 16 residues. With 4 bases removed from V and 0 bases from J, the gap between germline ends came to 13 bases. CDR1 and CDR2 (germline): MGHRA, YSYEKL. The CDR3 nucleotides read TGCGCCAGCAGCCCACCCGGACAGATCTCTGGAAACACCATATATTTT. Translating gives CASSPPGQISGNTIYF.

CDR3: CASSRTGTLFQDEQYF. In nucleotides, the CDR3 is TGTGCCAGCAGCAGGACAGGGACGCTTTTTCAGGACGAGCAGTACTTC. The chain has TRBV11-2 and TRBJ2-7; 8 bases are a match to TRBD1. The germline V gene has CDR1 SGHAT and CDR2 FQNNGV. V dropped 5 bases and J dropped 5; count of bases not matched to a gene: 14. The CDR3 covers 16 residues.

The chain recombines TRBV9 with TRBJ2-7, with TRBD1 identical over 7 bases. This CDR3 spans 15 amino acids. After removal of 3 bases from V and 1 base from J, the junction contained 7 bases not matched to a gene. Germline CDR1 and CDR2: SGDLS and YYNGEE. CDR3 coding DNA: TGTGCCAGCAGCGCCCACAGGGGTTCTTCCTACGAGCAGTACTTC. Its translation is CASSAHRGSSYEQYF.

This chain connects TRBV2 to TRBJ2-7; TRBD2 matches 11 bases. CDR3 size: 17 residues. Per germline, CDR1 SNHLY and CDR2 FYNNEI. Trimming took 2 bases from V and 0 from J; bases not matched to a gene: 6. DNA for the CDR3: TGTGCCAGCAGTGAAACACAAGGACTAGCGGGCTCCTACGAGCAGTACTTC. Protein: CASSETQGLAGSYEQYF.

The chain combines TRBV27 with TRBJ2-2, with TRBD2 as a possible D gene (6 bases). V lost 2 bases to trimming and J lost 7 bases, with 26 bases between them. The CDR3 length is 19 residues. Germline V gives CDR1 MNHEY, CDR2 SMNVEV (reference sequence). The CDR3 DNA follows: TGTGCCAGCAGTTTACCTACGTGGAGGGCTGGGGTACACGTCGGGGAGCTGTTTTTT. As protein: CASSLPTWRAGVHVGELFF.

The rearrangement joins TRBV4-2 to TRBJ1-4; D possibly corresponds to TRBD1 (5 bases). Germline CDR1 is LGHNA and CDR2 is YNFKEQ. The CDR3 runs 14 residues. V lost 3 bases and J 7 bases, leaving 12 bases between the germline ends. The chain's CDR3 is CASSQGDSGEKLFF. The CDR3 region has the DNA TGTGCCAGCAGCCAGGGGGACTCGGGTGAAAAACTGTTTTTT.

The J gene is TRBJ2-7, the V gene TRBV7-2; D is possibly TRBD2 (6 bases). Germline V gene data show CDR1 as SGHTA and CDR2 as FQGNSA. The CDR3 extends over 14 amino acids. V gave up 1 base and J gave up 4 bases, with 11 bases separating them. The CDR3 nucleotides read TGTGCCAGCAGCTTAGTAGCGGACTCTTACGAGCAGTACTTC. Its protein product is CASSLVADSYEQYF.

The genes are TRBV5-1 and TRBJ1-2; 8 bases are shared with TRBD1. Looked up from germline, CDR1 is SGHRS and CDR2 is YFSETQ. The CDR3 length is 14 residues. The V and J ends lost 4 bases and 6 bases, in that order; junction bases with no gene match: 8. The CDR3 DNA reads TGCGCCAGCAGCCCGGGACAGGCTTCGGATGGCTACACCTTC. Translated: CASSPGQASDGYTF. The full variable domain, in which reference TRBV5-1 and TRBJ1-2 provide the parts outside the CDR3, is KAGVTQTPRYLIKTRGQQVTLSCSPISGHRSVSWYQQTPGQGLQFLFEYFSETQRNKGNFPGRFSGRQFSNSRSEMNVSTLELGDSALYLCASSPGQASDGYTFGSGTRLTVV.

The chain recombines TRBV14 with TRBJ2-1, with 10 bases matching TRBD2. The junction had 11 bases not matched to a gene; V was cut back by 1 base and J by 8 bases. Germline CDR1 is SGHDN and CDR2 is FVKESK. This CDR3 has 17 amino acids. CDR3 bases: TGTGCCAGCAGCCAAGTCCTTGAGCGGGAGGGCCTCGATGAGCAGTTCTTC. Amino acid sequence: CASSQVLEREGLDEQFF.

The chain is built from TRBV6-1 and TRBJ1-2; 9 bases align to TRBD1. Germline CDR1 is MNHNS and CDR2 is SASEGT. The CDR3 runs to 15 residues. V shed 3 bases, J shed 4 bases, and the junction held 6 bases outside the gene matches. The CDR3 DNA sequence: TGTGCCAGCAGTGAGGGACAGGGAAGGGTCTATGGCTACACCTTC. The encoded protein is CASSEGQGRVYGYTF.

This chain uses TRBV18 with TRBJ1-4; 7 bases are a match to TRBD1. Germline trimming cut 1 base from V and 4 bases from J; bases unmatched to any gene: 6. CDR3 length equals 16 residues. Germline CDR1 KGHSH, CDR2 LQKENI. This CDR3 reads CASSPLFGQVNEKLFF. The CDR3 nucleotides are TGTGCCAGCTCACCACTTTTCGGACAGGTTAATGAAAAACTGTTTTTT.

V usage is TRBV27 and J usage is TRBJ2-2; 9 bases fit TRBD1. The V segment lost 5 bases and the J segment 4 bases; nucleotides outside the gene matches: 5. The CDR3 contains 15 residues. Looked up from germline, CDR1 is MNHEY and CDR2 is SMNVEV (reference sequence). The CDR3 region is CASSTRTGATGELFF. The CDR3 nucleotides read TGTGCCAGCAGTACCCGGACAGGGGCCACCGGGGAGCTGTTTTTT.

A single count supports this clone. This rearrangement joins TRBV7-9 to TRBJ1-1, with TRBD1 matching over 7 bases. The CDR3 is 15 amino acids. Germline values: CDR1 SEHNR, CDR2 FQNEAQ (reference sequence). J was trimmed by 2 bases and V by 5 bases; bases with no gene match: 8. CDR3 sequence (DNA): TGTGCCAGCAGCCCACGGGACAGCAGAAACACTGAAGCTTTCTTT. It codes for CASSPRDSRNTEAFF. Combining the CDR3 with reference TRBV7-9 and TRBJ1-1 gives the whole variable domain DTGVSQNPRHKITKRGQNVTFRCDPISEHNRLYWYRQTLGQGPEFLTYFQNEAQLEKSRLLSDRFSAERPKGSFSTLEIQRTEQGDSAMYLCASSPRDSRNTEAFFGQGTRLTVV.